The TCR beta chain described here comes from a study of molecular identifiers for immune sequencing clone quantification. This clonotype was detected only a few times. MiXCR, run by TCRdb on the PCR reads, gives a single entry per CDR3 protein. The data show around 460,000 distinct CDR3 sequences, with over 20% seen just once and around 0.84% held by the top ten. The length of the CDR3 is 15 residues. V lost 4 bases, J lost 5 bases, and 16 bases lay in between. Per the germline V gene, CDR1 is PRHDT and CDR2 is FYEKMQ (reference sequence). This chain connects TRBV13 to TRBJ2-3, with D maybe TRBD2 (6 bases). The clonotype was recovered from a human donor in good health. Some libraries in this study had Jurkat cell RNA spiked in. The material sequenced was naive CD8+ T cells from blood, with Jurkat cell RNA spiked in. Specified subset: FACS-sorted CD8+CD4-CCR7+CD45RA+ naive T cells. The CDR3: CASSWRTGVEDTQYF. The CDR3 DNA is TGTGCCAGCAGCTGGAGAACGGGAGTGGAAGATACGCAGTATTTT.